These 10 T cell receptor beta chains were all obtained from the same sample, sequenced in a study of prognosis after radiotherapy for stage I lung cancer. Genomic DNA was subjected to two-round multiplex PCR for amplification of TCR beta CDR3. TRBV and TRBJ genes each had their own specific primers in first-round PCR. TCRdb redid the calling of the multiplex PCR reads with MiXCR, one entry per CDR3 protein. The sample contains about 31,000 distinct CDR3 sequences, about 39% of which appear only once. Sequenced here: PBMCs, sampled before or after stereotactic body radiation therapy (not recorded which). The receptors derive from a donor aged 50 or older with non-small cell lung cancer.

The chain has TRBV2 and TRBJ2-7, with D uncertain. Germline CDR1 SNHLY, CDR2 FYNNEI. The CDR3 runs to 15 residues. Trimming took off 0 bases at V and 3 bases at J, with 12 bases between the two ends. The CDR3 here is CASSEADVRYYEQYF. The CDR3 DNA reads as TGTGCCAGCAGTGAAGCGGACGTGCGCTACTACGAGCAGTACTTC.

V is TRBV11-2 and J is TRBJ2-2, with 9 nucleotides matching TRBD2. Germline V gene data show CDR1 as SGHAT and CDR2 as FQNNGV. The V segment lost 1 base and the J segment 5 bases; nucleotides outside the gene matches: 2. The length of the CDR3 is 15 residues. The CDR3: CASSLVTSGTGELFF. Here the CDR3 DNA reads TGTGCCAGCAGCTTAGTTACTAGCGGGACCGGGGAGCTGTTTTTT.

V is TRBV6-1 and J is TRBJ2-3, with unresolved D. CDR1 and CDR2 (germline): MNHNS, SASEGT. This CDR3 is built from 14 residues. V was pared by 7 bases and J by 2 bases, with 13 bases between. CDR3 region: CASKKLQATDTQYF. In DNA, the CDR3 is TGTGCCAGCAAAAAGCTCCAAGCCACAGATACGCAGTATTTT.

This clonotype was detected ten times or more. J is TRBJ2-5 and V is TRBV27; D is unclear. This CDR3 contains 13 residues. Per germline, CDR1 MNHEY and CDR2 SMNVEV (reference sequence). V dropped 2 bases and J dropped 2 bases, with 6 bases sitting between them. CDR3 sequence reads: CASSLTWQETQYF. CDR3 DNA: TGTGCCAGCAGTTTAACGTGGCAAGAGACCCAGTACTTC.

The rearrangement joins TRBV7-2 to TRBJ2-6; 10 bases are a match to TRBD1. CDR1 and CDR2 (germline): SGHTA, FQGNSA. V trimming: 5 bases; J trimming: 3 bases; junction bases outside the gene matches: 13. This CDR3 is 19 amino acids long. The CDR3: CASSHQGQGTTIGANVLTF. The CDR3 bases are TGTGCCAGCAGCCATCAGGGACAGGGGACAACTATTGGGGCCAACGTCCTGACTTTC. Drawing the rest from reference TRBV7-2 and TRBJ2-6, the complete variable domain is GAGVSQSPSNKVTEKGKDVELRCDPISGHTALYWYRQSLGQGLEFLIYFQGNSAPDKSGLPSDRFSAERTGGSVSTLTIQRTQQEDSAVYLCASSHQGQGTTIGANVLTFGAGSRLTVL.

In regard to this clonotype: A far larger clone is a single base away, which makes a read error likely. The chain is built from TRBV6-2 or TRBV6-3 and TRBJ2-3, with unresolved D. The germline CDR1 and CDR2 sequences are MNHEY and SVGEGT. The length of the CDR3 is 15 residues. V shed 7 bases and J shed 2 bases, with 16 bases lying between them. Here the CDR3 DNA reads TGTGCCAGCAAACTCATGGGGTATGACACAGATACGCAGTATTTT. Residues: CASKLMGYDTDTQYF.

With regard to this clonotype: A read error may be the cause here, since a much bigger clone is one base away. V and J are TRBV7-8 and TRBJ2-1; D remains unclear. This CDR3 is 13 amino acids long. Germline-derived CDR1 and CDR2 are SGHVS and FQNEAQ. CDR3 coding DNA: TGTGCCAGCAGCTTAGATCAATTGTATGAGCAGTCCTTC. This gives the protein CASSLDQLYEQSF.

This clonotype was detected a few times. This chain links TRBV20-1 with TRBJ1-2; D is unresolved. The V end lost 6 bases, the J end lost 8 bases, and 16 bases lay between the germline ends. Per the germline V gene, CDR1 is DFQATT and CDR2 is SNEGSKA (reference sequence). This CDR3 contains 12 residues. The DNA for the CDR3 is TGCAGTGCCCCCGCCCCTCCCGGGGGCTACACCTTC. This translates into CSAPAPPGGYTF.

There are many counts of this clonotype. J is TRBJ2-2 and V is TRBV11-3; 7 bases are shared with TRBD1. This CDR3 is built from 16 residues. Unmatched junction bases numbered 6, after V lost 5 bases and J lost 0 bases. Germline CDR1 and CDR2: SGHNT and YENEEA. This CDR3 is CASSPGTDPNTGELFF. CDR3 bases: TGTGCCAGCAGCCCAGGGACAGACCCGAACACCGGGGAGCTGTTTTTT.

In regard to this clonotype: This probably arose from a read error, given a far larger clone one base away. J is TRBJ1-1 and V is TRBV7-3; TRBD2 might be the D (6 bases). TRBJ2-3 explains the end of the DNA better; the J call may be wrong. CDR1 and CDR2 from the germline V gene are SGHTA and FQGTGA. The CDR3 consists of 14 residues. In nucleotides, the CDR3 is TGTGCCAGCAGCTTAGCGGGGAGCCAGGATACGCAGTATTTT. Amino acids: CASSLAGSQDTQYF.